Listed here is a single T cell receptor (beta chain). V gave up 2 bases and J gave up 10 bases; unmatched junction bases: 5. This CDR3 has 14 amino acids. CDR1 SGHTA and CDR2 FQGTGA come from the germline V gene. Sequencing used immunoSEQ multiplex PCR; TCRdb keeps in-frame clones, though not all of them. In the table there are roughly 250,000 clones, roughly 85% of which are singletons. These data come from a study of blood T cell repertoires in COVID-19. Across the whole study: Both acute and convalescent COVID-19 samples were obtained from the United States, Italy and Spain.

Enrolled through a virtual design, the participants were between about 18 and 100 years of age and came from roughly 22 US areas. Recovery among Cohort 3 donors was established by two negative PCRs, clearance, or symptom resolution. The rearrangement links TRBV7-3 to TRBJ2-3; TRBD2 matches at 11 bases. The sequence came from a woman under 40 who had recovered from COVID-19. Sequencing was done on a sample of PBMCs or T cells enriched from blood (not recorded which). CDR3 sequence (DNA): TGTGCCAGCAGCTTATTGTCTAGCGGGAGGCCGCAGTATTTT. This translates into CASSLLSSGRPQYF.